This T cell receptor (beta chain) originates from a study of T cells in Graves' hyperthyroidism and ophthalmopathy. Germline-derived CDR1 and CDR2 are SQVTM and ANQGSEA. V was pared by 6 bases and J by 7 bases, with 11 bases of the junction left unmatched. This CDR3 has 13 amino acids. Exclusion followed for patients with uncontrolled infection, other autoimmune disease, pregnancy or lactation. Clinicians diagnosed patients from clinical symptoms, serum thyroxine and TRAb, thyroid ultrasound and orbital computed tomography. This clonotype appeared a few times. Amplification of TCR beta CDR3 regions was performed using RNA transcripts as template. RT-PCR in the first round (using the HTBI primer set) targeted the TCR CDR3. One entry per CDR3 protein, called by TCRdb with MiXCR from the multiplex PCR reads. The repertoire holds 300,000 to 500,000 distinct CDR3 sequences, with roughly an eighth as singletons.

This chain links TRBV29-1 with TRBJ2-5; 7 bases line up with TRBD1. The clonotype originates from a man between 50 and 59 years old with Graves' ophthalmopathy. The sequenced sample was blood. CDR3 in amino acids: CSVRQGEGGTQYF. CDR3 nucleotide sequence: TGCAGCGTGCGGCAGGGGGAAGGCGGGACCCAGTACTTC.